These T cell receptor beta chains were read from a single sample in a study of T cells in Graves' hyperthyroidism and ophthalmopathy. TCRdb re-analysed the multiplex PCR reads in MiXCR, keeping a single row per CDR3 protein. The sample lists almost 600,000 distinct CDR3 sequences; more than 45% were seen once. The sequenced sample was peripheral blood or thyroid tissue (not recorded which). The receptor set was obtained from a woman under 30 with Graves' hyperthyroidism. The CDR3 runs from the conserved cysteine through the conserved F or W. D genes are given only for firm matches. Clone size appears in some rows only: once, few, many, or a class for an expanded clone.

D	size	V	J	length	DNA	CDR3
-	many	TRBV5-1	TRBJ1-2	13	TGCGCCAGCAGGGGGGGCAGGAACTATGGCTACACCTTC	CASRGGRNYGYTF
TRBD2	few	TRBV29-1	TRBJ2-7	14	TGCAGCGTTGAAGGACTAGCGGGAGAGTACGAGCAGTACTTC	CSVEGLAGEYEQYF
TRBD2	-	TRBV19	TRBJ2-2	14	TGTGCCAGTAGTAGCGGGAGGGCCTTCGGGGAGCTGTTTTTT	CASSSGRAFGELFF
-	many	TRBV12-3/TRBV12-4	TRBJ2-5	14	TGTGCCAGCAGTTTACGAATGATCCAAGAGACCCAGTACTTC	CASSLRMIQETQYF
-	many	TRBV10-3	TRBJ1-3	14	TGTGCCATCAGCGCGCAGGGTGGCGGAAACACCATATATTTT	CAISAQGGGNTIYF
-	many	TRBV29-1	TRBJ1-5	13	TGCAGCGTTGAAAACCACCCCGGCCAGCCCCAGCATTTT	CSVENHPGQPQHF
-	many	TRBV5-8	TRBJ2-5	11	TGTGCCAGCAGCTTGAGTGGGACCCAGTACTTC	CASSLSGTQYF
-	-	TRBV29-1	TRBJ2-5	11	TGCAGCGTTGGGACGGGGGAGACCCAGTACTTC	CSVGTGETQYF
-	-	TRBV7-8	TRBJ1-2	14	TGTGCCAGCAGCGTTGAGTGGCCCCGGAATGGCTACACCTTC	CASSVEWPRNGYTF
TRBD1	many	TRBV11-2	TRBJ1-5	13	TGTGCCAGCAGTTCAGGGGGAGGGGAGCCCCAGCATTTT	CASSSGGGEPQHF
-	few	TRBV7-2	TRBJ2-5	13	TGTGCCAGCAGCCCCAGGGACGGTGCGACCCAGTACTTC	CASSPRDGATQYF
TRBD1	-	TRBV12-3/TRBV12-4	TRBJ1-2	14	TGTGCCAGCAGTCCGGGACAGGGGCGACAGGGCTACACCTTC	CASSPGQGRQGYTF
-	-	TRBV19	TRBJ2-3	13	TGTGCCAGTAGTATACTCGGCACAGATACGCAGTATTTT	CASSILGTDTQYF
TRBD2	many	TRBV20-1	TRBJ2-6	17	TGCAGTGCCCACCCCGGGACTAGCGGGCCTGGGGCCAACGTCCTGACTTTC	CSAHPGTSGPGANVLTF
-	many	TRBV25-1	TRBJ1-3	15	TGTGCCAGCAGTGAATCTGGGTTGACCGGAAACACCATATATTTT	CASSESGLTGNTIYF
-	-	TRBV29-1	TRBJ1-2	13	TGCAGCTCACCGGGCGAAACTAACTATGGCTACACCTTC	CSSPGETNYGYTF
-	many	TRBV20-1	TRBJ2-3	14	TGCAGTGCTCCGACTAGTCGGGACACAGATACGCAGTATTTT	CSAPTSRDTDTQYF
-	many	TRBV20-1	TRBJ2-5	14	TGCAGTGCTAGAGATTTGACAGACCAAGAGACCCAGTACTTC	CSARDLTDQETQYF
TRBD1	few	TRBV6-6	TRBJ1-1	16	TGTGCCAGCATACCAAGGGACAGCCCAAGACGGACTGAAGCTTTCTTT	CASIPRDSPRRTEAFF
-	few	TRBV2	TRBJ2-5	14	TGTGCCAGCAGCCGTTGGGAGCTCACAGATACGCAGTATTTC	CASSRWELTDTQYF
-	once	TRBV25-1	TRBJ1-2	11	TGTGCCAGCAACGGGTACCATGGCTACACCTTC	CASNGYHGYTF
-	many	TRBV7-8	TRBJ1-4	14	TGTGCCAGCAGAAGGGCCCTGGAGGATGAAAAACTGTTTTTT	CASRRALEDEKLFF
TRBD2	many	TRBV14	TRBJ2-7	14	TGTGCCAGCAGCCAAGCGGGAGGGCCTGGCGAGCAGTACTTC	CASSQAGGPGEQYF
-	many	TRBV11-2	TRBJ1-1	14	TGTGCCAGCAGACAAACCCAGAGTCGCACTGAAGCTTTCTTT	CASRQTQSRTEAFF
TRBD1	-	TRBV29-1	TRBJ1-2	15	TGCAGCGTTGACTCTGACAGGGGGCGCGTCTATGGCTACACCTTC	CSVDSDRGRVYGYTF
-	many	TRBV12-3/TRBV12-4	TRBJ1-2	12	TGTGCCAGCAGCACCGGGGATAGTGGCTACACCTTC	CASSTGDSGYTF
-	many	TRBV4-3	TRBJ1-2	13	TGCGCCAGCAGCCAAGAGTTAGGGAATGGCTACACCTTC	CASSQELGNGYTF
TRBD1	-	TRBV29-1	TRBJ2-7	12	TGCAGCGTAATGACAGGGTTCCACGAGCAGTACTTC	CSVMTGFHEQYF
-	-	TRBV27	TRBJ1-1	16	TGTGCCAGCAGTTCCGCCCTGGGACACATGAACACTGAAGCTTTCTTT	CASSSALGHMNTEAFF
TRBD2	many	TRBV12-3/TRBV12-4	TRBJ2-7	16	TGTGCCAGCAGTTTAAGGGTAGCGGGGACCGGCTACGAGCAGTACTTC	CASSLRVAGTGYEQYF
-	many	TRBV19	TRBJ2-5	13	TGTGCCAGTAGTATAGTTACAGGCGAGACCCAGTACTTC	CASSIVTGETQYF
-	few	TRBV11-2	TRBJ2-2	21	TGTGCCAGCAGCTCAACCCGCACATCTGAGAAAAGGGGACTGAACACCGGGGAGCTGTTTTTT	CASSSTRTSEKRGLNTGELFF
TRBD1	-	TRBV5-6	TRBJ2-5	16	TGTGCCAGCAGCTTTACGACTCCAGGGGGCGGTGAGACCCAGTACTTC	CASSFTTPGGGETQYF
-	-	TRBV9	TRBJ1-1	16	TGTGCCAGCAGCGTAGGGGACTGGGGGGGGAACACTGAAGCTTTCTTT	CASSVGDWGGNTEAFF
TRBD1	-	TRBV7-9	TRBJ2-5	13	TGTGCCAGCAGCTCCACGGACAGGGCGGCCCAGTACTTC	CASSSTDRAAQYF